This T cell receptor beta chain was captured in a study of Tregs in tolerant kidney transplant recipients. Some clones are missing from TCRdb's copy, which holds only in-frame ones; the method was immunoSEQ multiplex PCR. The sample records about 81,000 clones, about 91% being singletons. Recipients received nonmyeloablative bone marrow transplants from related graft donors, with transient mixed chimerism. Study-wide points: Validation in larger populations is needed because few patients were studied. Tolerant patients' donor-specific Tregs expanded beyond overall Tregs, suggesting antigen-driven growth. Changing PCR primers prevented nucleotide comparison between some patients' samples. Tregs expanded with activated donor B cells seemed most donor-specific.

Germline V gene sequence: CDR1 KGHSH, CDR2 LQKENI. Deletions cut 2 bases from V and 6 bases from J, with 11 bases between. CDR3 length: 13 amino acids. As to this clone: The antigen is unknown.

The chain employs TRBV18 and TRBJ2-7, with D possibly TRBD1 on 5 matching bases. Sequences were derived from CD4+ T cells from blood (PBMCs), sampled 24 months after the transplant. The receptor was isolated from a human patient who received a combined kidney and bone marrow transplant. The graft donor may have contributed some T cells. In DNA, the CDR3 is TGTGCCAGCTCACCAGGGGCTGCCTCCGAGCAGTACTTC. Amino acids: CASSPGAASEQYF.